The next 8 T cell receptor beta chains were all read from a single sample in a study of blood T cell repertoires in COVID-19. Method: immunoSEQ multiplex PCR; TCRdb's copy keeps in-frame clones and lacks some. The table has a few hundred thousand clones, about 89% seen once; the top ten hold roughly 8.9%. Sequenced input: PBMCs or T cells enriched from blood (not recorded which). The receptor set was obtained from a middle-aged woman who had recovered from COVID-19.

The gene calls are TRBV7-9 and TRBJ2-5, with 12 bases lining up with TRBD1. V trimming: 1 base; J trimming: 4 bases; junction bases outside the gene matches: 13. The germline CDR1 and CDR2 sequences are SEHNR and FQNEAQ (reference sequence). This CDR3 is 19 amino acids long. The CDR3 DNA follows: TGTGCCAGCAGCTTAGTGTTGAAGCAGGGACAGGGGGCAGGAGAGACCCAGTACTTC. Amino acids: CASSLVLKQGQGAGETQYF.

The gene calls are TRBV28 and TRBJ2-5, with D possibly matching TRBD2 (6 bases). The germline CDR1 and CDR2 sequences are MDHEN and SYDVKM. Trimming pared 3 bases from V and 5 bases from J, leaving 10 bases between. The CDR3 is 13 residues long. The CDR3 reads CASSFGGVETQYF. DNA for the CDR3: TGTGCCAGCAGTTTTGGAGGGGTGGAGACCCAGTACTTC.

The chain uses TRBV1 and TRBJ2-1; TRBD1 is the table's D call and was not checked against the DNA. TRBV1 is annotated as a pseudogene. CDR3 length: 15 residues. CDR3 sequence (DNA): TGCACCAGCAGCCACCTCCCGGACAGCTACAATGAGCAGTTCTTC. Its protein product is CTSSHLPDSYNEQFF.

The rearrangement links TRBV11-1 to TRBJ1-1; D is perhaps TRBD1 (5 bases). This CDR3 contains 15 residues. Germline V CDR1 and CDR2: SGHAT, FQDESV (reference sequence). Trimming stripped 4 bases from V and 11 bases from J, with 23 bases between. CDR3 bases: TGTGCCAGCAGCTCAACCGCAGGGTTCTCGGAGGGGGCTTTCTTT. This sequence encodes CASSSTAGFSEGAFF.

The CDR3 region has the DNA TGTGCCAGCAGTGGACAGGAGAACGAGCAGTACTTC. It encodes CASSGQENEQYF. The V and J genes are TRBV27 and TRBJ2-7; TRBD1 matches at 7 bases. J was trimmed by 5 bases and V by 5 bases; bases with no gene match: 3. Per the germline V gene, CDR1 is MNHEY and CDR2 is SMNVEV (reference sequence). The CDR3 has 12 amino acids.

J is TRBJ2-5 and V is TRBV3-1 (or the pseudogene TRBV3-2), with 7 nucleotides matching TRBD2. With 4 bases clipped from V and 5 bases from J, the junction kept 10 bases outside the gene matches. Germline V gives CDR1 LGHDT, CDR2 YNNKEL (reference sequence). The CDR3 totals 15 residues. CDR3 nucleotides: TGTGCCAGCAGCCTCCTCCGGGGGGTAACCGAGACCCAGTACTTC. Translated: CASSLLRGVTETQYF.

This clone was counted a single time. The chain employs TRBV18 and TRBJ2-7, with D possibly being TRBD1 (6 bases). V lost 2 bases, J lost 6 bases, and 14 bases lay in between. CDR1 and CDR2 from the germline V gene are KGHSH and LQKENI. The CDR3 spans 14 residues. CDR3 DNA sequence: TGTGCCAGCTCACCAGCAGGGGATAAAGCCGAGCAGTACTTC. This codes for CASSPAGDKAEQYF.

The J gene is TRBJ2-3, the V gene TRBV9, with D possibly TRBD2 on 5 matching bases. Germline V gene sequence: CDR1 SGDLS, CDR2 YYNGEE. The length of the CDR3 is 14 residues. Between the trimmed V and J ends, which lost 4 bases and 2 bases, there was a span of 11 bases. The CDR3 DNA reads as TGTGCCAGCAGCTATAGCGCCCACACAGATACGCAGTATTTT. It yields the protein CASSYSAHTDTQYF.